The 12 T cell receptor beta chains listed next were all sequenced from one sample in a study of neoadjuvant anti-PD-1 for oral cavity cancer. The table came from immunoSEQ multiplex PCR; TCRdb's copy has only in-frame clones and leaves some out. The sample yields tens of thousands of clones, 30% to 40% seen once. As for time point: after neoadjuvant nivolumab, at surgical resection. Sequenced here: tumor tissue, sampled after nivolumab (anti-PD-1) treatment. The receptors come from a person between 40 and 79 years old with oral cavity squamous cell carcinoma.

The chain has TRBV11-1 and TRBJ2-1; 12 bases fit TRBD2. This CDR3 is built from 16 residues. Germline lookup yields CDR1 SGHAT and CDR2 FQDESV (reference sequence). J lost 4 bases, V lost 5 bases, and 6 bases had no gene match. The DNA of the CDR3 is TGTGCCAGCAGCCCCAGGACTAGCGGGAATTACAATGAGCAGTTCTTC. It translates to CASSPRTSGNYNEQFF.

This CDR3 is CASSQHQGGEQYF. The CDR3 nucleotides are TGTGCCAGTAGTCAACATCAGGGGGGGGAGCAGTACTTC. The chain couples TRBV19 to TRBJ2-7; D tentatively fits TRBD1 or TRBD2 (7 bases each). The germline V gene encodes CDR1 LNHDA and CDR2 SQIVND (reference sequence). This CDR3 is 13 amino acids long. Trimming removed 5 bases at V and 7 bases at J, with 15 bases between.

The J gene is TRBJ1-2, the V gene TRBV11-2; D call uncertain. The CDR3 is made up of 16 amino acids. The germline V gene has CDR1 SGHAT and CDR2 FQNNGV. Trimming took 6 bases from V and 5 from J, leaving 22 bases between them. The CDR3 nucleotides are TGTGCCAGCAGTTCCACAGCTCTCGGCGACGGATATGGCTACACCTTC. Translating gives CASSSTALGDGYGYTF.

This chain joins TRBV27 and TRBJ2-2; D is ambiguous. The CDR3 has 18 amino acids. The germline V gene has CDR1 MNHEY and CDR2 SMNVEV (reference sequence). V was pared by 0 bases and J by 1 base, with 15 bases between. CDR3 loop: CASSLSHLAALNTGELFF. The CDR3 DNA follows: TGTGCCAGCAGTTTATCCCACCTGGCGGCTTTGAACACCGGGGAGCTGTTTTTT.

This clone has at least ten counts. The chain links TRBV5-1 to TRBJ2-1, with D possibly called TRBD1 or TRBD2 (6 bases each). Trimming pared 4 bases from V and 8 bases from J, leaving 22 bases between. From germline, CDR1 is SGHRS and CDR2 YFSETQ. This CDR3 spans 16 amino acids. This CDR3 reads CASSIGPGGRGDEQFF. CDR3 sequence (DNA): TGCGCCAGCAGCATCGGGCCGGGCGGAAGGGGGGATGAGCAGTTCTTC.

This clone has just a few counts. This chain uses TRBV9 with TRBJ1-2; 9 bases are a match to TRBD1. V lost 7 bases to trimming and J lost 8 bases; unmatched junction nucleotides: 6. The V gene's germline CDR1 is SGDLS and CDR2 YYNGEE. The CDR3 contains 12 residues. The CDR3 DNA follows: TGTGCCAGCGGGACAGGGACTAAGGGCTACACCTTC. The encoded protein is CASGTGTKGYTF. The full variable domain, rest sourced from reference TRBV9 and TRBJ1-2, is DSGVTQTPKHLITATGQRVTLRCSPRSGDLSVYWYQQSLDQGLQFLIQYYNGEERAKGNILERFSAQQFPDLHSELNLSSLELGDSALYFCASGTGTKGYTFGSGTRLTVV.

CDR3 in amino acids: CASSNRRTSNQPQHF. Here the CDR3 DNA reads TGTGCCAGCTCCAATCGACGGACAAGCAATCAGCCCCAGCATTTT. The gene calls are TRBV28 and TRBJ1-5; a weak D match, TRBD1 (5 bases). Per the germline V gene, CDR1 is MDHEN and CDR2 is SYDVKM. V gave up 8 bases and J gave up 1 base, with 15 bases separating them. This CDR3 is built from 15 residues.

Here the CDR3 DNA reads TGTGCCAGCAGCATGACAGGTAGCCTGTATGGCTACACCTTC. It is translated as CASSMTGSLYGYTF. J is TRBJ1-2 and V is TRBV28, with D possibly being TRBD1 (6 bases). Germline CDR1 and CDR2: MDHEN and SYDVKM. V lost 6 bases and J 5 bases, leaving 16 bases between the germline ends. The CDR3 is 14 amino acids.

The chain employs TRBV9 and TRBJ2-3, with D unclear. The CDR3 is made up of 13 amino acids. The ends were cut back, 1 base at V and 5 bases at J, with 8 bases in the middle. From germline, CDR1 is SGDLS and CDR2 YYNGEE. CDR3 loop: CASSVQQRDTQYF. In DNA, the CDR3 is TGTGCCAGCAGCGTACAACAGCGAGATACGCAGTATTTT. The entire variable domain, with the rest obtained from reference TRBV9 and TRBJ2-3, is as follows: DSGVTQTPKHLITATGQRVTLRCSPRSGDLSVYWYQQSLDQGLQFLIQYYNGEERAKGNILERFSAQQFPDLHSELNLSSLELGDSALYFCASSVQQRDTQYFGPGTRLTVL.

This clone was seen at least ten times. CDR3 nucleotide sequence: TGTGCCAGCAGTCTTCATGGGGCTAATTCACCCCTCCACTTT. Its translation: CASSLHGANSPLHF. The V call is TRBV6-5, the J call TRBJ1-6; TRBD1 might be the D (5 bases). The CDR3 extends over 14 amino acids. The germline gives CDR1 MNHEY, CDR2 SVGAGI. With 5 bases removed from V and 6 bases from J, the gap between germline ends came to 11 bases.

This clone was detected ten times or more. The chain recombines TRBV27 with TRBJ2-7, with a possible D match to TRBD2 (5 bases). Germline loops: CDR1 MNHEY, CDR2 SMNVEV (reference sequence). With 4 bases removed from V and 2 bases from J, the gap between germline ends came to 9 bases. This CDR3 region has 13 residues. The CDR3 here is CASSSSGAYEQYF. The DNA of the CDR3 is TGTGCCAGCAGTTCCAGCGGTGCCTACGAGCAGTACTTC.

This clone was counted a few times. The V call is TRBV4-1, the J call TRBJ2-6, with a tentative D call TRBD1 (5 bases). V lost 1 base, J lost 5 bases, and 6 bases lay in between. Per the germline V gene, CDR1 is MGHRA and CDR2 is YSYEKL. This CDR3 is 14 amino acids long. As DNA, the CDR3 is TGCGCCAGCAGCCAAGGGGGCTGGGCCAACGTCCTGACTTTC. Translation gives CASSQGGWANVLTF.